This TCR beta chain came from a study of cytomegalovirus exposure and HLA in healthy donors. As for the study in general: From HLA-typed donors, an early data release held some 91 million unique TCRs.

General observations from the study: In a later analysis, TCR beta V- and J-gene trimming showed a link to a missense DCLRE1C variant.

These donors counted as nominally healthy when sampled, but unrecorded immune exposures were likely. For this clone: Antigen unknown.

The PCR contained 60 Vbeta and 13 Jbeta primers. Method: immunoSEQ multiplex PCR; TCRdb's copy keeps in-frame clones and lacks some. The sample comprises 140,000 to 150,000 clones, around 79% of which are singletons, and 6.5% to 8.5% rests with the top ten. Sequencing was carried out using PBMCs. The sequence was collected from a woman in her 40s in good health and CMV-seropositive.

CDR3 amino acids: CASSKAHRVPGELFF. CDR3 nucleotide sequence: TGTGCCAGCAGCAAAGCTCACAGGGTCCCCGGGGAGCTGTTTTTT. The V call is TRBV21-1, the J call TRBJ2-2; the table gives TRBD1 as D, unverified against the DNA. TRBV21-1 is annotated as a pseudogene. The CDR3 runs to 15 residues.